Following are 26 T cell receptor delta chains from one sample sequenced in a study of gamma delta lymphoproliferative disorders and STAT genes. Genomic DNA from isolated PBMCs served as the sequencing template. With CATT, TCRdb re-called clones from the multiplex PCR reads. Seen here are over 950 delta-chain clones, about 1.4% observed once, and the top ten hold over 60%. The sequenced sample consisted of blood. These receptors were taken from a human donor in good health.

With respect to this clone: A far larger clone is off by one base, so a read error is likely. Within the sample, other DNA sequences also encode this same CDR3. The CDR3 here is CALGEGLLRTGGSRGTDKLIF. In DNA form, the CDR3 reads TGTGCTCTTGGGGAAGGCCTCCTACGTACTGGGGGATCCCGGGGGACCGATAAACTCATCTTT. The rearrangement uses TRDV1 and TRDJ1, with TRDD3 matching 10 bases. There are 21 residues in the CDR3. The J segment lost 2 bases and the V segment lost 2 bases, leaving 20 bases of the junction unmatched. Per germline, CDR1 TSWWSYY and CDR2 QGS.

This clone was detected many times. The protein given by TCRdb reflects a much larger clone and differs at residue 8 from this DNA's translation, likely from a read error; the protein shown is the DNA's translation. This chain joins TRDV2 and TRDJ1; 9 bases fit TRDD3. The CDR3 is made up of 23 amino acids. Germline V gene data show CDR1 as GEAIGNYY and CDR2 as EKD. The V and J ends lost 1 base and 0 bases, in that order; junction bases with no gene match: 26. This chain's CDR3 is CACDTRGTITGGARPPNTDKLIF. CDR3 in DNA: TGTGCCTGTGACACACGTGGGACAATTACTGGGGGAGCCAGGCCCCCAAACACCGATAAACTCATCTTT.

This clone was observed a handful of times. The protein TCRdb lists belongs to a much larger clone and differs from this DNA's translation at residue 14, which points to a read error; the protein shown is made from the DNA. The chain employs TRDV2 and TRDJ1, with 9 bases matching TRDD3. This CDR3 has 23 residues. V trimming: 1 base; J trimming: 0 bases; junction bases outside the gene matches: 26. Germline loops: CDR1 GEAIGNYY, CDR2 EKD. The CDR3 DNA follows: TGTGCCTGTGACACACGTGGGGCAATTACTGGGGGAGCCATGCCCCCAAACACCGATAAACTCATCTTT. As protein: CACDTRGAITGGAMPPNTDKLIF.

V gene TRDV2 combines with J gene TRDJ1; 12 bases line up with TRDD3. CDR1 is GEAIGNYY, CDR2 EKD, per germline. V lost 0 bases to trimming and J lost 1 base; unmatched junction nucleotides: 5. The CDR3 spans 17 residues. CDR3 DNA sequence: TGTGCCTGTGACACCCTCGAACTGGGGGATACCACCGATAAACTCATCTTT. Translating gives CACDTLELGDTTDKLIF.

Turning to this clone: A single base is all that separates this from a far larger clone, so a read error is likely. Within the sample, other DNA sequences also encode this same CDR3. The chain joins TRDV1 to TRDJ1, with 7 bases matching TRDD2. CDR3 size: 19 residues. Germline-derived CDR1 and CDR2 are TSWWSYY and QGS. In DNA form, the CDR3 reads TGTGCCCTTGGGGAACTTTCCTTCCTTTCTCCTTCTCGGCCCGATAAACTCATCTTT. Protein: CALGELSFLSPSRPDKLIF.

There are a few counts of this clone. It differs at one base from a far larger clone, so likely a read error. Other DNA sequences in this sample translate to the same CDR3. This CDR3 is CALGEGGCLPTLILGDTYTDKLIF. For the CDR3, the DNA is TGTGCTCTTGGGGAAGGGGGTTGCCTTCCTACCCTTATACTGGGGGATACGTACACCGATAAACTCATATTT. The rearrangement joins TRDV1 to TRDJ1; 13 bases are a match to TRDD3. CDR1 TSWWSYY and CDR2 QGS come from the germline V gene. The CDR3 is made up of 24 amino acids.

No V gene call was produced; the J gene was TRDJ1; the D call in the table, TRDD3, was not verified against the DNA. The CDR3 covers 20 residues. The CDR3 nucleotides are TGTGCTCTTGGGGAAGATGACCTCTCGCCTTACTGGGGGACCACCGATAAACTCATCTTT. Translation gives CALGEDDLSPYWGTTDKLIF.

This clone qualifies as medium-sized. A far larger clone is only one base removed, so a read error is likely. This chain joins TRDV1 and TRDJ4, with D perhaps assigned TRDD2 or TRDD3 (6 bases each). Germline CDR1 is TSWWSYY and CDR2 is QGS. This CDR3 comprises 20 residues. Here the CDR3 DNA reads TGTGCTCTTGGGGAAGGGTGGGATCCTCCTACCGTACTGGGAGCCAGACCCCCGATCTTT. Translated, it gives CALGEGWDPPTVLGARPPIF.

As for this clone: TCRdb lists the protein of a much larger clone for this DNA, which differs at residue 3, so this is likely a read error; the protein given here is translated from the DNA itself. V and J are TRDV2 and TRDJ1, with 8 bases aligning to TRDD3. Germline V CDR1 and CDR2: GEAIGNYY, EKD. This CDR3 has 19 residues. CDR3 residues: CASDTFPTRGIVGSDKLIF. The CDR3 coding sequence is TGTGCCAGTGACACCTTCCCCACTAGGGGGATAGTGGGGTCCGATAAACTCATCTTT.

In this sample, this clone is large. Other DNA sequences in this specimen translate into the identical CDR3. The chain has TRDV3 and TRDJ3; D tentatively reads TRDD2 or TRDD3 (5 bases each). CDR3 length equals 24 residues. Germline V CDR1 and CDR2: TVYSNPD, GDNSRS (reference sequence). The germline V and J ends were trimmed by 2 bases and 0 bases, with 35 bases remaining between them. The CDR3 loop reads CAFSTSLPHWSILGPSWDTRQMFF. In DNA, the CDR3 is TGTGCCTTTTCTACGTCTCTTCCCCACTGGTCAATATTAGGTCCCTCCTGGGACACCCGACAGATGTTTTTC.

To note about this clone: TCRdb records a much larger clone's protein for this DNA, with a difference at residue 14 that likely arises from a read error; the protein given is the translation of the DNA. V and J are TRDV1 and TRDJ1; 7 nucleotides agree with TRDD3. CDR3 length: 17 amino acids. Germline CDR1 and CDR2: TSWWSYY and QGS. The CDR3 is CALGELWGTPYTDRLIF. The CDR3 region has the DNA TGTGCTCTTGGGGAACTATGGGGGACCCCTTACACCGATAGACTCATCTTT.

This clone has a handful of counts. The protein held in TCRdb is that of a much larger clone and does not match this DNA's translation at residue 13, likely because of a read error; the protein shown is translated from the DNA. The gene calls are TRDV2 and TRDJ1, with 12 positions matching TRDD3. This CDR3 has 16 residues. Germline V gives CDR1 GEAIGNYY, CDR2 EKD. The CDR3 region is CACDSLLGDTTDELIF. Written as DNA, the CDR3 is TGTGCCTGTGACAGTTTACTGGGGGATACCACCGATGAACTCATCTTT.

This clone was found a few times. The TCRdb protein, from a much larger clone, departs from this DNA's translation at residue 7, likely by read error; the protein shown derives from the DNA. The V call is TRDV1, the J call TRDJ1, with 10 bases identical to TRDD3. Germline values: CDR1 TSWWSYY, CDR2 QGS. Trimming removed 4 bases from V and 2 bases from J; junction bases left unmatched: 19. CDR3 size: 20 residues. In DNA form, the CDR3 reads TGTGCTCTTGGGGTTATACCCTACTGGGGGGATACGGGGGAGACCGATAAACTCATCTTT. It encodes CALGVIPYWGDTGETDKLIF.

Turning to this clone: The protein that TCRdb holds for this DNA derives from a much larger clone and differs from the translated DNA at residue 8, which likely indicates a read error; the protein shown here is translated from the DNA. CDR3: CACEGGGPPCADKLIF. The DNA for the CDR3 is TGTGCCTGTGAAGGTGGGGGACCACCTTGCGCCGATAAACTCATCTTT. The chain uses TRDV2 and TRDJ1; 7 nucleotides match TRDD3. The CDR3 is made up of 16 amino acids. Trimming cost V 4 bases and J 3 bases; bases outside gene matches: 13. Germline V gene lookup returns CDR1 GEAIGNYY and CDR2 EKD.

Remarks on this clone: The TCRdb record carries a much larger clone's protein, which differs from this DNA's translation at residue 11; a read error is the likely cause, and the protein listed here is the DNA translation. The DNA for the CDR3 is TGTGCCTGTGACACTATTGAAATACTGGGGAATCCTAAGTACACCGATAAACTCATCTTT. Translated: CACDTIEILGNPKYTDKLIF. This chain connects TRDV2 to TRDJ1; possible D gene TRDD3, 7 bases. This CDR3 region has 20 residues. V gave up 1 base and J gave up 0 bases, with 26 bases separating them. Germline-derived CDR1 and CDR2 are GEAIGNYY and EKD.

To note about this clone: Given a far larger clone just one base away, this is likely a sequencing read error. Other DNA sequences in the same sample also yield this CDR3. The V gene is TRDV1, the J gene TRDJ1, with TRDD3 matching 9 bases. This CDR3 region has 24 residues. Germline V gene data show CDR1 as TSWWSYY and CDR2 as QGS. The CDR3 protein is CALGELANSYWGTGLPHPTDKLIF. The CDR3 coding sequence is TGTGCTCTTGGGGAACTAGCAAACTCGTACTGGGGGACGGGTCTGCCCCACCCGACCGATAAACTTATCTTT.

Remarks on this clone: Only one base separates this from a far larger clonotype, so it likely reflects a read error. The sample carries other DNA sequences with the same CDR3. The V call is TRDV2, the J call TRDJ1, with TRDD3 matching over 11 bases. The junction had 19 bases not matched to a gene; V was cut back by 3 bases and J by 2 bases. From germline, CDR1 is GEAIGNYY and CDR2 EKD. The CDR3 consists of 20 residues. The CDR3 is CACDPLATGGYNLPTDKLIF. The CDR3 DNA is TGTGCCTGTGACCCGCTTGCAACTGGGGGATATAATCTCCCGACCGATAAACTCATCTTT.

Notes on this clone: The protein TCRdb lists belongs to a much larger clone and differs from this DNA's translation at residue 6, which points to a read error; the protein shown is made from the DNA. The chain combines TRDV1 with TRDJ1; 8 bases line up with TRDD3. Per germline, CDR1 TSWWSYY and CDR2 QGS. The CDR3 is 23 amino acids. Trimming cost V 9 bases and J 3 bases; bases outside gene matches: 36. The CDR3 region is CALCGETYPVLGASIIRADKLIF. The CDR3 DNA follows: TGTGCTCTCTGCGGTGAGACCTACCCCGTACTGGGGGCCTCGATAATACGGGCCGATAAACTCATCTTT.

A few counts support this clone. The protein in TCRdb stems from a much larger clone and differs at residue 4 from this DNA's translation, likely a read error; here the protein is translated from the DNA. The rearrangement links TRDV1 to TRDJ1; 9 bases agree with TRDD3. This CDR3 is 21 amino acids long. Germline V gene data show CDR1 as TSWWSYY and CDR2 as QGS. The CDR3 loop reads CALEEDDLSPYWGTYTDKLIF. CDR3 nucleotide sequence: TGTGCTCTTGAGGAAGATGACCTCTCGCCTTACTGGGGGACCTACACCGATAAACTCATCTTT.

This clone was found a few times. The protein that TCRdb holds for this DNA derives from a much larger clone and differs from the translated DNA at residue 8, which likely indicates a read error; the protein shown here is translated from the DNA. This specimen includes other DNA sequences encoding the same CDR3. V gene TRDV1 combines with J gene TRDJ1, with unresolved D. Trimming cost V 1 base and J 0 bases, with 21 bases left between them. This CDR3 spans 19 amino acids. From germline, CDR1 is TSWWSYY and CDR2 QGS. In DNA form, the CDR3 reads TGTGCTCTTGGGGAACCTTATATGGCACGTACCCTGTACACCGATAAACTCATCTTT. Encoded protein: CALGEPYMARTLYTDKLIF.

This clone came up a few times. Given a far larger clone just one base away, this is likely a sequencing read error. Different DNA sequences within this sample yield the same CDR3. The CDR3 here is CALGEGWDPPTVLGARPLIF. Here the CDR3 DNA reads TGTGCTCTTGGGGAAGGGTGGGATCCTCCTACCGTACTGGGAGCAAGACCCCTGATCTTT. The gene calls are TRDV1 and TRDJ4; D could derive from TRDD2 or TRDD3 (6 bases each). Germline V lookup: CDR1 TSWWSYY, CDR2 QGS. V lost 2 bases, J lost 2 bases, and 30 bases lay in between. This CDR3 is built from 20 residues.

This clone was found a few times. A far larger clone differs by one base, so this is likely a read error. At the DNA level, this CDR3 is encoded by other sequences in the same sample as well. The rearrangement links TRDV2 to TRDJ1; TRDD3 aligns across 10 bases. CDR1 is GEAIGNYY and CDR2 is EKD in the germline V gene. This CDR3 is built from 15 residues. The CDR3, as DNA: TGTGCCTGTGAAGCCCTGGGGGATAACACCGATAAACTTATCTTT. Its protein product is CACEALGDNTDKLIF.

Remarks on this clone: The protein in TCRdb stems from a much larger clone and differs at residue 15 from this DNA's translation, likely a read error; here the protein is translated from the DNA. The CDR3 spells CALGELSFLSPSRPNKLIF. CDR3 sequence (DNA): TGTGCTCTTGGGGAACTTTCCTTCCTTTCTCCTTCTCGGCCCAATAAACTCATCTTT. This rearrangement joins TRDV1 to TRDJ1, with TRDD2 identical over 7 bases. The germline V gene encodes CDR1 TSWWSYY and CDR2 QGS. J lost 6 bases, V lost 0 bases, and 19 bases had no gene match. This CDR3 has 19 amino acids.

This clone came up a few times. This DNA's translation differs at residue 7 from TCRdb's protein, which comes from a much larger clone; a read error is likely, and the protein shown is translated from the DNA. This chain links TRDV1 with TRDJ1; 8 bases map to TRDD3. This CDR3 is built from 23 residues. The ends lost 9 bases at V and 3 bases at J; junction bases unmatched: 36. From germline, CDR1 is TSWWSYY and CDR2 QGS. This chain's CDR3 is CALCGGSYPVLGASIIRADKLIF. The CDR3 DNA sequence: TGTGCTCTCTGCGGTGGGTCCTACCCCGTACTGGGGGCCTCGATAATACGGGCCGATAAACTCATCTTT.

As for this clone: A far larger clone is one base from this, pointing to a likely read error. The same CDR3 is also encoded by other DNA sequences in this sample. V and J are TRDV3 and TRDJ1, with 11 bases lining up with TRDD3. Germline lookup yields CDR1 TVYSNPD and CDR2 GDNSRS (reference sequence). The trim removed 0 bases at V and 6 bases at J, leaving 27 bases unmatched. CDR3 length: 21 residues. This CDR3 is CAFRPFTLPPLGDIRGHKLIF. In nucleotides, the CDR3 is TGTGCCTTTAGGCCCTTTACCCTTCCCCCACTGGGGGATATTCGGGGGCATAAACTCATCTTT.

This clone occurred a few times. V is TRDV1 and J is TRDJ1; the D gene is possibly TRDD3 (5 bases). The CDR3 contains 20 residues. V lost 4 bases to trimming and J lost 1 base, with 28 bases between them. The germline V gene has CDR1 TSWWSYY and CDR2 QGS. CDR3 coding DNA: TGTGCTCTTGGGGGAAACCGCATACCTAAGGATAGGGGCGTCACCGATAAACTCATCTTT. Protein product: CALGGNRIPKDRGVTDKLIF.